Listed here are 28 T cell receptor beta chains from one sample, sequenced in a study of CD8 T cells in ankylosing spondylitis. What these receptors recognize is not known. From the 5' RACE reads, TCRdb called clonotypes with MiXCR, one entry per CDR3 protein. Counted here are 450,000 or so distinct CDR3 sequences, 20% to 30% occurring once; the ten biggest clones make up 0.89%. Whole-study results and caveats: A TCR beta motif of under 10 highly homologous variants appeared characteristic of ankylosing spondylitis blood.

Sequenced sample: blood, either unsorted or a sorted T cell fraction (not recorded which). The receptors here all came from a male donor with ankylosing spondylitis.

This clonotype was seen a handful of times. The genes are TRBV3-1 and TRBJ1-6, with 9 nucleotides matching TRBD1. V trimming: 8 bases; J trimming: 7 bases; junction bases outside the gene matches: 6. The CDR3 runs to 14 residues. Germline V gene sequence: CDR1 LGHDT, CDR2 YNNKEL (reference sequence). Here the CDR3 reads CASRTGDGNSPLHF. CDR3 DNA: TGTGCCAGCCGGACAGGGGACGGGAATTCACCCCTCCACTTT. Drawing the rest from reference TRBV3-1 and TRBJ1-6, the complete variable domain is DTAVSQTPKYLVTQMGNDKSIKCEQNLGHDTMYWYKQDSKKFLKIMFSYNNKELIINETVPNRFSPKSPDKAHLNLHINSLELGDSAVYFCASRTGDGNSPLHFGNGTRLTVT.

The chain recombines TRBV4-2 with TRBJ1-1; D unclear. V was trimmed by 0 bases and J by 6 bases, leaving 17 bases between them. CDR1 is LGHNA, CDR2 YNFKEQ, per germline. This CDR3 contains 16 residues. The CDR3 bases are TGTGCCAGCAGCCAAGATTGGGGAGACGGTCGCTCTGAAGCTTTCTTT. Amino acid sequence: CASSQDWGDGRSEAFF.

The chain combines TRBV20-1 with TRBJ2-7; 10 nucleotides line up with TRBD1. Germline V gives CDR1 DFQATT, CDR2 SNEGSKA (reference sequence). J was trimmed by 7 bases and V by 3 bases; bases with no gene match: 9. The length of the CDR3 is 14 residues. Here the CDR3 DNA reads TGCAGTGCTAGTCCCCGGGACAGGGGCTTTGAGCAGTACGTC. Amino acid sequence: CSASPRDRGFEQYV.

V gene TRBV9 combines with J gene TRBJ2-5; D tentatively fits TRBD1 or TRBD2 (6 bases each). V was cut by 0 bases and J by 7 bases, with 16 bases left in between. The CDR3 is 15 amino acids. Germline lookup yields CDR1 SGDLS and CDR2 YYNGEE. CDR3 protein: CASSVEAGDFGTQYF. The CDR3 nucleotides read TGTGCCAGCAGCGTAGAGGCAGGGGACTTCGGGACCCAGTACTTC. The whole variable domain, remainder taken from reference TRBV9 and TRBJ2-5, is DSGVTQTPKHLITATGQRVTLRCSPRSGDLSVYWYQQSLDQGLQFLIQYYNGEERAKGNILERFSAQQFPDLHSELNLSSLELGDSALYFCASSVEAGDFGTQYFGPGTRLLVL.

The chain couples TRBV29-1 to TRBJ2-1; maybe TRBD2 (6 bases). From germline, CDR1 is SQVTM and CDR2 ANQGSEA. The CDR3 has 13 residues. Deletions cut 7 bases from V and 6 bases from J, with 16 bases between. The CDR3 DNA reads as TGCAGCGCAGGTACCACCGGGAGCAATGAGCAGTTCTTC. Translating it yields CSAGTTGSNEQFF.

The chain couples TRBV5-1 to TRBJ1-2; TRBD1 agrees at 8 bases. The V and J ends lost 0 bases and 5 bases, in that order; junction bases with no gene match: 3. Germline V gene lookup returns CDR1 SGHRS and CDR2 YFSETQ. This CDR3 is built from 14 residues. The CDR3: CASSLEGQEYGYTF. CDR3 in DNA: TGCGCCAGCAGCTTGGAGGGACAGGAGTATGGCTACACCTTC. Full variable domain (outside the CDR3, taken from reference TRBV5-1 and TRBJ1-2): KAGVTQTPRYLIKTRGQQVTLSCSPISGHRSVSWYQQTPGQGLQFLFEYFSETQRNKGNFPGRFSGRQFSNSRSEMNVSTLELGDSALYLCASSLEGQEYGYTFGSGTRLTVV.

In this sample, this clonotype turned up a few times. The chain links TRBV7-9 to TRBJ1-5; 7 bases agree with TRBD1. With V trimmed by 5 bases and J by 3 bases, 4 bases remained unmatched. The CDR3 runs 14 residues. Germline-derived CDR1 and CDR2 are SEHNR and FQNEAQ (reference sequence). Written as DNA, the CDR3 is TGTGCCAGCAGCGGGACAGCCTACAATCAGCCCCAGCATTTT. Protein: CASSGTAYNQPQHF.

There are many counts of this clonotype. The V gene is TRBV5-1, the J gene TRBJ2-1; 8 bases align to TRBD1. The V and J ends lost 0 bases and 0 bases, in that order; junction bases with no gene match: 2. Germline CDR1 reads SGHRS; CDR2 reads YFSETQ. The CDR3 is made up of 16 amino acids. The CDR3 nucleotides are TGCGCCAGCAGCTTGGAGGACAGGGACTCCTACAATGAGCAGTTCTTC. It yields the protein CASSLEDRDSYNEQFF.

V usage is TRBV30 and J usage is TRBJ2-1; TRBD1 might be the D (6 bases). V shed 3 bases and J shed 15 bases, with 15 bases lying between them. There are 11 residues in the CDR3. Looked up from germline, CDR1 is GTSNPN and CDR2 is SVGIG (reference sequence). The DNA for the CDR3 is TGTGCCTGGAGCACCGGGACAAGTAGGTTCTTC. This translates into CAWSTGTSRFF.

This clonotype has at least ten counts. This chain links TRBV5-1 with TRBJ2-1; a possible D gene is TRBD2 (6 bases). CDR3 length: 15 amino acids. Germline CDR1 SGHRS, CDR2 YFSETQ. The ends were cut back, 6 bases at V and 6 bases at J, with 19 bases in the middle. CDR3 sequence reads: CASTSGTQSFNEQFF. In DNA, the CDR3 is TGCGCCAGCACCTCAGGGACTCAGAGCTTCAATGAGCAGTTCTTC.

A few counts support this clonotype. CDR3 bases: TGTGCCAGCAGCCCCTTGACAAGTAGAGCAACTAATGAAAAACTGTTTTTT. Its translation: CASSPLTSRATNEKLFF. The genes are TRBV5-5 and TRBJ1-4; D not resolved. Germline V CDR1 and CDR2: SGHKS, YYEKEE (reference sequence). The V and J ends lost 4 bases and 0 bases respectively, with 16 bases between them. The CDR3 runs 17 residues.

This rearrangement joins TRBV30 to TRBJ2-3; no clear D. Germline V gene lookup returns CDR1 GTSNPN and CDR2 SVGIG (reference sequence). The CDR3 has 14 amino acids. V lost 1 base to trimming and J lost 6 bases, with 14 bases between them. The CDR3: CAWSGSSFQDTQYF. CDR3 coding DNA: TGTGCCTGGAGTGGGTCTTCATTCCAGGATACGCAGTATTTT.

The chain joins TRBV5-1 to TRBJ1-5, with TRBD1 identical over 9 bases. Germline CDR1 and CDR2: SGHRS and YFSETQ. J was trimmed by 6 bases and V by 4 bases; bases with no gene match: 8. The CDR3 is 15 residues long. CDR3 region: CASSPRTGVGQPQHF. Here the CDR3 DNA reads TGCGCCAGCAGCCCGCGGACAGGGGTCGGTCAGCCCCAGCATTTT. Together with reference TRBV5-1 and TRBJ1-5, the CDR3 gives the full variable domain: KAGVTQTPRYLIKTRGQQVTLSCSPISGHRSVSWYQQTPGQGLQFLFEYFSETQRNKGNFPGRFSGRQFSNSRSEMNVSTLELGDSALYLCASSPRTGVGQPQHFGDGTRLSIL.

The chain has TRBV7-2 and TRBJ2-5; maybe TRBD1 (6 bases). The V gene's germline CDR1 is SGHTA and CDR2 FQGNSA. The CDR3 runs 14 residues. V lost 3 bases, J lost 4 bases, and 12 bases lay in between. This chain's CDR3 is CASSLRVGGETQYF. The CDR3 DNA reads TGTGCCAGCAGCTTGCGGGTAGGGGGAGAGACCCAGTACTTC.

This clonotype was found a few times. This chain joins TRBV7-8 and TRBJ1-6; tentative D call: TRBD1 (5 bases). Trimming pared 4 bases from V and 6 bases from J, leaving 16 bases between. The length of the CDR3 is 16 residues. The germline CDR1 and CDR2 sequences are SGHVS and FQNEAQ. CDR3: CASSYSNGAVNSPLHF. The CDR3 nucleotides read TGTGCCAGCAGCTATTCCAATGGGGCCGTTAATTCACCCCTCCACTTT.

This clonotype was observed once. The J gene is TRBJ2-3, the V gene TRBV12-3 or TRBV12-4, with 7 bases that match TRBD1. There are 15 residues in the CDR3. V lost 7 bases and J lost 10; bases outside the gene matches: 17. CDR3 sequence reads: CASTKWGTWDSSQYF. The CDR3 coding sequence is TGTGCCAGCACTAAATGGGGAACCTGGGACAGTTCGCAGTATTTT.

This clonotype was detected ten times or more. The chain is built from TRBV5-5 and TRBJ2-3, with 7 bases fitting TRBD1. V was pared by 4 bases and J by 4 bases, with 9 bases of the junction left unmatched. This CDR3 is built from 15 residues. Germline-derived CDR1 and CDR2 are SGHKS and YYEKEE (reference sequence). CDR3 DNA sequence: TGTGCCAGCAGCCCACCCCCACAGGGGTCAGATACGCAGTATTTT. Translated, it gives CASSPPPQGSDTQYF.

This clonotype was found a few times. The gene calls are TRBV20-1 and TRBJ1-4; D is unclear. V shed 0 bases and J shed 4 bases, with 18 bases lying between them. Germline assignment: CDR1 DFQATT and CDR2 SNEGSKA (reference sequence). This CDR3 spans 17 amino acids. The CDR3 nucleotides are TGCAGTGCTAGAGATGAAGTACAGTCGAGGATTAATGAAAAACTGTTTTTT. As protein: CSARDEVQSRINEKLFF.

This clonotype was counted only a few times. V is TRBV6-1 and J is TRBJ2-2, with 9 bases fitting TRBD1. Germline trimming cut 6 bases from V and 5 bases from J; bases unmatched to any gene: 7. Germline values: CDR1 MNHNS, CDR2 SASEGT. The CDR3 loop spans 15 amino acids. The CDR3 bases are TGTGCCAGCAGCCGACAGGGGGGAGAAACCGGGGAGCTGTTTTTT. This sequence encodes CASSRQGGETGELFF.

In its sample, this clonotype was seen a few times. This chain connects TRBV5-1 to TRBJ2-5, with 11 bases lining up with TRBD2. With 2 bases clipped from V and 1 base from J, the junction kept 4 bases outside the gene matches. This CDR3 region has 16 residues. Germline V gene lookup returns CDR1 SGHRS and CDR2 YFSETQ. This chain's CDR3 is CASSLTGTSGQETQYF. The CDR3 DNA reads TGCGCCAGCAGCTTAACCGGGACTAGCGGCCAAGAGACCCAGTACTTC.

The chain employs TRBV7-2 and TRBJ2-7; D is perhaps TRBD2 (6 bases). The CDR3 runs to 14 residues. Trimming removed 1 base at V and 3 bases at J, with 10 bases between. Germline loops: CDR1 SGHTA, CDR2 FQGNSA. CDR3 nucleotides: TGTGCCAGCAGCTTAGAGGCGGGATACTACGAGCAGTACGTC. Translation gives CASSLEAGYYEQYV.

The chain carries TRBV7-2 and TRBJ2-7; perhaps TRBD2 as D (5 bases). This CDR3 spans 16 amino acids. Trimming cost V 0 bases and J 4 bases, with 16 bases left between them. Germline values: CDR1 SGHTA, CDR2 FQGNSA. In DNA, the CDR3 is TGTGCCAGCAGCTTAGCGGTCCTGGGGAGTGGATACGAGCAGTACTTC. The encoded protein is CASSLAVLGSGYEQYF.

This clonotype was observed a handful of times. The CDR3, as DNA: TGCGCCAGCAGCCCTACTAGCGCCTCAGATACGCAGTATTTT. The encoded protein is CASSPTSASDTQYF. V is TRBV5-1 and J is TRBJ2-3; 7 bases are shared with TRBD2. The CDR3 loop spans 14 amino acids. V lost 4 bases and J lost 4; bases outside the gene matches: 6. CDR1 SGHRS and CDR2 YFSETQ come from the germline V gene.

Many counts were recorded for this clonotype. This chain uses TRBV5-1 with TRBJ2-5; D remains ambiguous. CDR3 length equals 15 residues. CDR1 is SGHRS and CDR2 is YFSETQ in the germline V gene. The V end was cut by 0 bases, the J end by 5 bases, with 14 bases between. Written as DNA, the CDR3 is TGCGCCAGCAGCTTGGCTAGTGGCAATTGGGAGACCCAGTACTTC. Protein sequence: CASSLASGNWETQYF.

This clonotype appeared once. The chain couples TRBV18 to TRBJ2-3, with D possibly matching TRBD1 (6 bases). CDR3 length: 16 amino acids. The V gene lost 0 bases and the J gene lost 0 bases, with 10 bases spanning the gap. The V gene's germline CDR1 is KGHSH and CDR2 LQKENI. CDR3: CASSPPLGQSTDTQYF. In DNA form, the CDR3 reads TGTGCCAGCTCACCACCGTTAGGACAGAGCACAGATACGCAGTATTTT.

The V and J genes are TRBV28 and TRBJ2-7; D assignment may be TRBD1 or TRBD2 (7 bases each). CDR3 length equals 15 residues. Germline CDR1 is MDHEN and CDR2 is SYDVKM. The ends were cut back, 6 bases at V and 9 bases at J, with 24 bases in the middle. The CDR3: CASSQGGGYLAVQYF. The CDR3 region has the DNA TGTGCCAGCAGCCAGGGGGGGGGATACTTGGCGGTGCAGTACTTC.

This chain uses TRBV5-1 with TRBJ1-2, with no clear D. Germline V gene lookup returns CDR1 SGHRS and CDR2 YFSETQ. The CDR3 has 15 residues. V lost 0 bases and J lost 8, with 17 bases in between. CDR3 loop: CASSLEGTASLGYTF. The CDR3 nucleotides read TGCGCCAGCAGCTTGGAAGGCACCGCGAGTCTAGGCTACACCTTC.

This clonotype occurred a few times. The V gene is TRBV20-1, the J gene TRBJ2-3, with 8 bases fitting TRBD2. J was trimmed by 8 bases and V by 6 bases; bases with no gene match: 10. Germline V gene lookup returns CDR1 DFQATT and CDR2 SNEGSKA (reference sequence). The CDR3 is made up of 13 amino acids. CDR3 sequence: CSARGLVGGTQYF. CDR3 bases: TGCAGTGCAAGGGGACTAGTAGGTGGTACGCAGTATTTT.